The clone carrying this TCR beta chain showed up many times. Cells sorted as Tregs were CD4+, CD25+ and CD127-/low. V was shortened by 1 base and J by 0 bases, with 3 bases between the two germline ends. The CDR3 totals 13 residues. Germline V gives CDR1 SGHDT, CDR2 YYEEEE. TCRdb itself ran the 5' RACE reads through MiXCR, one entry per CDR3 protein. The sample shows about 43,000 distinct CDR3 sequences, approximately 23% of them seen only once. The chain couples TRBV5-6 to TRBJ2-3; no definite D call. Sequencing was carried out using Tregs sorted from a lymph node. The receptor was derived from a female donor with breast cancer. The CDR3 protein is CASSLSSTDTQYF. Here the CDR3 DNA reads TGTGCCAGCAGCTTGTCCAGCACAGATACGCAGTATTTT.